This T cell receptor (beta chain) derives from a study of blood T cells in healthy people across ages. A second PCR of 7 to 11 cycles used a sample-barcoded 5' primer and a J-beta primer mix. TCRdb ran MiXCR on the 5' RACE reads and lists one entry per CDR3 protein. The table has 1,800,000 or so distinct CDR3 sequences, 39% seen once. The CDR3 runs to 15 residues. J was trimmed by 0 bases and V by 6 bases; bases with no gene match: 4. The germline gives CDR1 SNHLY, CDR2 FYNNEI. The sequenced sample was blood. The sequence came from a human donor in good health. The chain combines TRBV2 with TRBJ2-5; TRBD2 agrees at 10 bases. The CDR3 protein is CASRLAGINQETQYF. CDR3 DNA: TGTGCCAGCAGACTAGCGGGGATCAACCAAGAGACCCAGTACTTC.